A selection of T cell receptor beta chains follows, all from one sample in a study of blood T cell repertoires in COVID-19. Sequencing was performed with immunoSEQ multiplex PCR; in TCRdb, only in-frame clones are kept and a portion is missing. The table shows roughly 70,000 clones, with roughly 84% occurring only once. The source material was peripheral blood. The receptors here all came from an elderly woman with active or convalescent COVID-19. Both conserved end residues are part of each CDR3. Fields, in order: V gene, J gene, D gene, clone size, CDR3 protein, CDR3 DNA. The D gene is left open where the match is weak. Rows give clone size only sometimes, using once, few, many, or a class for an expanded clone.

v_gene: TRBV6-5
j_gene: TRBJ2-7
d_gene: NA
abundance: NA
CDR3aa: CASRSTGAYDEQYF
CDR3nt: TGTGCCAGCAGATCCACAGGAGCCTATGACGAGCAGTACTTC

v_gene: TRBV9
j_gene: TRBJ2-7
d_gene: NA
abundance: few
CDR3aa: CASSVGAGMAYEQYF
CDR3nt: TGTGCCAGCAGCGTAGGGGCAGGGATGGCCTACGAGCAGTACTTC

v_gene: TRBV4-1
j_gene: TRBJ1-1
d_gene: NA
abundance: NA
CDR3aa: CASSQVADTEAFF
CDR3nt: TGCGCCAGCAGCCAAGTGGCGGACACTGAAGCTTTCTTT

v_gene: TRBV6-5
j_gene: TRBJ1-4
d_gene: NA
abundance: NA
CDR3aa: CATASTPRLEEKLFF
CDR3nt: TGTGCCACCGCTTCCACCCCCCGACTTGAGGAAAAACTGTTTTTT

v_gene: TRBV19
j_gene: TRBJ1-1
d_gene: TRBD1
abundance: NA
CDR3aa: CASTRGFSEAFF
CDR3nt: TGTGCCAGTACCAGGGGGTTCTCTGAAGCTTTCTTT

v_gene: TRBV7-2
j_gene: TRBJ2-3
d_gene: NA
abundance: NA
CDR3aa: CASSLALGGGTDTQYF
CDR3nt: TGTGCCAGCAGCTTAGCGCTGGGCGGGGGCACAGATACGCAGTATTTT

v_gene: TRBV6-2/TRBV6-3
j_gene: TRBJ2-3
d_gene: TRBD2
abundance: few
CDR3aa: CASSRTSSYPTDTQYF
CDR3nt: TGTGCCAGCAGTAGGACTAGCAGCTACCCCACAGATACGCAGTATTTT

v_gene: TRBV29-1
j_gene: TRBJ2-6
d_gene: TRBD1
abundance: once
CDR3aa: CSVADRAGANVLTF
CDR3nt: TGCAGCGTCGCCGACAGGGCCGGGGCCAACGTCCTGACTTTC

v_gene: TRBV19
j_gene: TRBJ1-3
d_gene: NA
abundance: NA
CDR3aa: CASSNQGDGNTIYF
CDR3nt: TGTGCCAGTAGTAACCAGGGCGATGGAAACACCATATATTTT

v_gene: TRBV4-3
j_gene: TRBJ1-6
d_gene: NA
abundance: NA
CDR3aa: CASSSQGLNSPLHF
CDR3nt: TGCGCCAGCAGCTCCCAGGGGCTCAACTCACCCCTCCACTTT

v_gene: TRBV19
j_gene: TRBJ1-4
d_gene: TRBD1
abundance: NA
CDR3aa: CASSIGGQPNEKLFF
CDR3nt: TGTGCCAGTAGTATAGGGGGACAGCCAAATGAAAAACTGTTTTTT

v_gene: TRBV5-4
j_gene: TRBJ2-3
d_gene: TRBD2
abundance: NA
CDR3aa: CASSLPGGAVGTQYF
CDR3nt: TGTGCCAGCAGCTTGCCGGGGGGGGCCGTTGGTACGCAGTATTTT

v_gene: TRBV6-1
j_gene: TRBJ1-5
d_gene: NA
abundance: NA
CDR3aa: CASSEVEGGGNQPQHF
CDR3nt: TGTGCCAGCAGTGAAGTGGAGGGAGGGGGCAATCAGCCCCAGCATTTT

v_gene: TRBV29-1
j_gene: TRBJ2-5
d_gene: TRBD1
abundance: once
CDR3aa: CSVDRVRAGETQYF
CDR3nt: TGCAGCGTGGACAGGGTAAGGGCTGGAGAGACCCAGTACTTC

v_gene: TRBV4-1
j_gene: TRBJ1-4
d_gene: NA
abundance: NA
CDR3aa: CASSFAQARAEKLFF
CDR3nt: TGCGCCAGCAGCTTCGCGCAGGCCCGCGCTGAAAAACTGTTTTTT

v_gene: TRBV5-6
j_gene: TRBJ1-1
d_gene: TRBD1
abundance: few
CDR3aa: CASSLAGTGGTSTEAFF
CDR3nt: TGTGCCAGCAGCTTAGCCGGGACAGGGGGTACTTCCACTGAAGCTTTCTTT

v_gene: TRBV11-2
j_gene: TRBJ2-5
d_gene: NA
abundance: NA
CDR3aa: CASSLVAGRQETQYF
CDR3nt: TGTGCCAGCAGCTTAGTTGCGGGGAGGCAAGAGACCCAGTACTTC

v_gene: TRBV13
j_gene: TRBJ1-1
d_gene: TRBD1
abundance: once
CDR3aa: CASSRTTGENTEAFF
CDR3nt: TGTGCCAGCAGCCGAACCACAGGGGAGAACACTGAAGCTTTCTTT

v_gene: TRBV28
j_gene: TRBJ2-1
d_gene: TRBD2
abundance: NA
CDR3aa: CASSLPLAGVNEQFF
CDR3nt: TGTGCCAGCAGTTTGCCCCTAGCGGGGGTTAATGAGCAGTTCTTC

v_gene: TRBV5-8
j_gene: TRBJ1-1
d_gene: NA
abundance: NA
CDR3aa: CASTSIRGNTEAFF
CDR3nt: TGTGCCAGCACGTCGATCAGAGGGAACACTGAAGCTTTCTTT

v_gene: TRBV27
j_gene: TRBJ1-2
d_gene: TRBD1
abundance: NA
CDR3aa: CASRRNRGNYGYTF
CDR3nt: TGTGCCAGCAGAAGGAACAGGGGGAACTATGGCTACACCTTC

v_gene: TRBV21-1
j_gene: TRBJ1-2
d_gene: NA
abundance: NA
CDR3aa: CASSKGLCIQGNYGYTF
CDR3nt: TGTGCCAGCAGCAAAGGCCTCTGTATCCAGGGAAACTATGGCTACACCTTC

v_gene: TRBV5-1
j_gene: TRBJ2-1
d_gene: TRBD1
abundance: NA
CDR3aa: CASSQPGQGYNEQFF
CDR3nt: TGCGCCAGCAGCCAACCGGGACAGGGGTACAATGAGCAGTTCTTC

v_gene: TRBV6-2/TRBV6-3
j_gene: TRBJ2-3
d_gene: NA
abundance: NA
CDR3aa: CASSQGDTQYF
CDR3nt: TGTGCCAGCAGTCAGGGAGATACGCAGTATTTT

v_gene: TRBV19
j_gene: TRBJ1-3
d_gene: NA
abundance: NA
CDR3aa: CASSIAHSSGNTIYF
CDR3nt: TGTGCCAGTAGTATAGCTCACAGCTCTGGAAACACCATATATTTT

v_gene: TRBV6-2/TRBV6-3
j_gene: TRBJ2-1
d_gene: NA
abundance: NA
CDR3aa: CASSYGGAAYNEQFF
CDR3nt: TGTGCCAGCAGTTACGGGGGGGCCGCCTACAATGAGCAGTTCTTC